The source of this T cell receptor (beta chain) is a study of regulatory T cells in long-lasting Graves disease (TCRdb year 2021). A note on the overall study: In the newly diagnosed Graves' disease group, patients had been taking antithyroid drugs for less than 3 months. A total of around 33 samples underwent TCR sequencing, from some 13 patients with persistent Graves' disease and about 20 patients with newly diagnosed Graves' disease. Peripheral blood TCR sequencing and RNA sequencing compared persistent Graves' disease patients with newly diagnosed Graves' disease patients. The study was registered as a clinical trial and conducted in China. What the work shows at the level of the full study, not this receptor alone: More public clonotypes were shared among persistent patients (over 2,500) than among newly diagnosed patients (more than 950). Peripheral blood alone was examined, since thyroid tissue, which constituted the primary lesion, could not be accessed. As a limitation, the authors acknowledged that the small sample size may reduce accuracy. Sequencing and analysis were restricted to the TCR beta chain. Compared with newly diagnosed patients, patients with persistent Graves' disease had lower TCR Shannon entropy and fewer highly expanded clones, which suggests clonal expansion. Persistent disease showed preferential use of TRBV28, TRBJ1-2 and TRBJ2-5, whereas newly diagnosed disease favored TRBV20-1 and TRBJ2-1.

V loses 3 bases at its end and J loses 13 bases; junction bases beyond the gene matches: 10. Counted from cysteine to phenylalanine, this CDR3 has 15 amino acids. The CDR3 DNA has 45 bases and is translated from base 1. Taken with the paper, the label for time point translates to: newly diagnosed GD, antithyroid drugs for less than 3 months. RNA was extracted from PBMCs in TRIzol for both TCR sequencing and RNA sequencing. Graves' disease was diagnosed according to American Thyroid Association guidelines. Patients were recruited from an endocrinology department in Xi'an, China. Each patient gave 7.5 to 10 milliliters of peripheral blood, collected in an EDTA anticoagulant tube. Ficoll Paque Plus density gradient separation was used to isolate PBMCs, and no additional T cell sorting was done. An Agilent 2100 Bioanalyzer and agarose gel were used to assess RNA quality, and a NanoDrop 2000 was used to measure RNA concentration.

Library creation used multiplex PCR. The sequencer was an Illumina HiSeq 4000. TCR beta libraries were built with iRepertoire HTBI primers and Arm-PCR amplification of CDR3 regions. PCR products were gel purified before sequencing. Turning to the authors' computational methods: Across samples, around 62 TRBV and roughly 15 TRBJ segments were identified and used for gene usage analysis of CDR3 amino acid clonotypes. COPE and FqMerger were used to merge filtered high-quality paired reads into contigs. BLAST was used to align contigs to the IMGT TRBV, TRBD and TRBJ reference genes, and CDR3 was defined following IMGT. Any clonotype with a frequency above 0.1% was counted as a highly expanded clone. Repertoire diversity was measured by Shannon entropy, and V-J evenness by the Gini coefficient. A clonotype was considered public if more than one individual shared it. TCRdb trimmed the raw reads at Q25, called clones with MiXCR and kept productive beta chains. Duplicate CDR3 protein sequences are folded into a single record with the most common DNA and genes. V and J calls and clone size were set by TCRdb, not the authors. Here the sample has some 460,000 distinct CDR3 sequences; 15% to 20% occur a single time. 9.5% to 15% of the sample comes from the top ten.

The table lists this clonotype with a few counts. The antigen it recognizes is unknown. Base qualities are not recorded, but no much larger clone differs from it by a single base. This same sample was also part of a study on T cells in Graves' hyperthyroidism and ophthalmopathy. The second study's paper adds: Stable Graves' hyperthyroidism was defined as the absence of progression to ophthalmopathy over 18 months of follow-up. The hyperthyroidism patients were between 18 and 65 years old and newly diagnosed, with a disease duration of less than 2 months. The study excluded patients with uncontrolled infections, other autoimmune diseases, pregnancy or lactation. Diagnoses relied on clinical symptoms, serum thyroxine and TRAb, thyroid ultrasound and orbital computed tomography. The first round of RT-PCR for the TCR CDR3 was performed with the HTBI primer set and the Qiagen OneStep RT-PCR kit. Blood samples also contained most of the expanded thyroid clonotypes (frequency above 0.001), which suggests that blood repertoires may reflect thyroid immune responses. Ophthalmopathy was separated from stable hyperthyroidism by a 13 V-J signature model, with roughly 88% sensitivity and about 81% specificity obtained in cross-validation and 80%/75% obtained in testing. In validation, the model predicted progression to ophthalmopathy a median of approximately 6.3 months before onset, with approximately 71% sensitivity and roughly 73% specificity. To identify distinguishing TCR V-J signatures, a discovery cohort of around 98 patients was used, comprising 43 with Graves' ophthalmopathy and around 57 with stable Graves' hyperthyroidism. Prospective prediction of ophthalmopathy was tested in an independent validation cohort of fewer than 20 hyperthyroidism patients and 17 patients who later progressed to ophthalmopathy. The approximately 100 discovery patients were divided at random into training and test sets in a 7:3 ratio. The study also compared thyroid tissue and blood T-cell repertoires from a handful of Graves' hyperthyroidism patients. Following sampling, methimazole starting at 30 mg daily was given to hyperthyroidism patients, and high-dose intravenous methylprednisolone was given to ophthalmopathy patients. The libraries were constructed in a second round of multiplex PCR and then size-selected and purified. The libraries were sequenced on an Illumina HiSeq2000 using paired-end 100 bp reads. SOAPnuke was used to process the raw data, with reads discarded if the reads contained adapters or uncalled bases, had a mean Phred below 15, or lacked an exact constant-primer or identifier match. High-quality paired reads were merged with COPE v1.2.5, and unique nucleotide sequences were defined as clonotypes. MiTCR v1.1 was used to align clonotypes to the IMGT TRBV, TRBD and TRBJ reference segments. The analysis was restricted to V-J combinations with a frequency above 0.0001, which together covered roughly 99% of the repertoires. The TCS score was defined as the ratio of F50 (clonal expansion) to E x V (chaos), calculated using BLOSUM62-based TCRdist between CDR3 peptides within each V-J. Welch's t-statistics and random forest reduced 450 to 600 V-J features to roughly 13, which were used in a naive Bayes classifier (R e1071). No statistical method was used to fix the sample size in advance, and group allocation was not hidden from the investigators. The paper reports TCR Vbeta CDR3 sequencing of approximately 140 peripheral blood samples: some 44 ophthalmopathy, some 80 hyperthyroidism and 17 progressor patients.

The material was peripheral blood mononuclear cells (PBMCs), obtained at new diagnosis, from a patient treated with antithyroid drugs. The receptor was derived from a man in his forties with Graves disease. Donor details come from another sample of the same person, matched by shared clones. The V and J segments used are TRBV12-3 or TRBV12-4 and TRBJ2-4; TRBD2 lines up with 12 middle nucleotides. The sequenced DNA: TGTGCCAGCAGTTTCGGGACTAGCGGGTCATGGGAGCAGTACTTC. Translated, it reads CASSFGTSGSWEQYF.